This TCR beta chain was recorded in a study of blood T cell repertoires in COVID-19. In the study overall: Researchers got acute and convalescent COVID-19 samples from the United States, Italy and Spain. The analysed material was cDNA or gDNA that came from T cells, B-cell-depleted T cells, or PBMCs.

Original data processing: The assay estimated nucleated cells by amplifying reference gene primers. Sequencing was performed with immunoSEQ multiplex PCR; in TCRdb, only in-frame clones are kept and a portion is missing. V and J calls and clone size come straight from that table; D and trimming were deduced from the DNA. The repertoire consists of tens of thousands of clones, with 70% to 85% occurring once and the leading ten covering around 27%. Sequencing input: peripheral blood. This TCR was sampled from a man in his fifties or sixties with active or convalescent COVID-19.

CDR3 sequence reads: CASSQLQGNTEAFF. The CDR3, as DNA: TGCGCCAGCAGCCAGCTACAGGGGAACACTGAAGCTTTCTTT. The chain is built from TRBV4-1 and TRBJ1-1; tentatively, D is TRBD1 (6 bases). Germline CDR1 is MGHRA and CDR2 is YSYEKL. Trimming removed 3 bases from V and 1 base from J, with 9 bases in between. This CDR3 is built from 14 residues.